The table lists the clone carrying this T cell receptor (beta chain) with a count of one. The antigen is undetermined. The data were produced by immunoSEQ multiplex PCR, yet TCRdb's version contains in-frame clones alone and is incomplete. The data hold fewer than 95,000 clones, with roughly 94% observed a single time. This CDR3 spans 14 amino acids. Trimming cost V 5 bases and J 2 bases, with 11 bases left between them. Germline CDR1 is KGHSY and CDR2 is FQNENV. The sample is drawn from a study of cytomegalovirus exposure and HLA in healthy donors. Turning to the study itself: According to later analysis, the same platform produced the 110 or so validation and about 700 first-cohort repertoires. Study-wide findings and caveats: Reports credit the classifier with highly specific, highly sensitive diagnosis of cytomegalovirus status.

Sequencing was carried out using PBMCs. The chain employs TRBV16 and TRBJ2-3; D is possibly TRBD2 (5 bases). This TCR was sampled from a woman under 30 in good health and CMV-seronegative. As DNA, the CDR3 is TGTGCCAGCAGCACGACGGGGTTCACAGATACGCAGTATTTT. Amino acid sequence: CASSTTGFTDTQYF.